Below are 13 T cell receptor beta chains sequenced from a single sample in a study of blood T cell repertoires in COVID-19. TCRdb's table, derived via immunoSEQ multiplex PCR, lists solely in-frame clones and lacks some. The table records 100,000 to 150,000 clones, nearly 90% of them present only once. The sequenced material came from peripheral blood. These receptor sequences come from a woman over 75 with acute or convalescent COVID-19.

The J gene is TRBJ1-3, the V gene TRBV19; the D gene is possibly TRBD1 (6 bases). Per germline, CDR1 LNHDA and CDR2 SQIVND (reference sequence). The CDR3 covers 15 residues. Trimming pared 3 bases from V and 0 bases from J, leaving 9 bases between. The CDR3 DNA reads as TGTGCCAGTAGTATGGGGGACATCTCTGGAAACACCATATATTTT. It encodes CASSMGDISGNTIYF.

The J gene is TRBJ2-2, the V gene TRBV6-5; 7 positions agree with TRBD1. After removal of 5 bases from V and 3 bases from J, the junction contained 6 bases not matched to a gene. The CDR3 is 15 residues long. The germline gives CDR1 MNHEY, CDR2 SVGAGI. CDR3 bases: TGTGCCAGCAGTCTGACAGGGAGATACACCGGGGAGCTGTTTTTT. Translation gives CASSLTGRYTGELFF.

This clone was seen more than once but under ten times. The rearrangement links TRBV3-1 (or the pseudogene TRBV3-2) to TRBJ2-2; 9 positions agree with TRBD1. The CDR3 contains 15 residues. V trimming: 2 bases; J trimming: 6 bases; junction bases outside the gene matches: 4. From germline, CDR1 is LGHDT and CDR2 YNNKEL (reference sequence). CDR3 protein: CASSQPGQGSGELFF. The CDR3 DNA sequence: TGTGCCAGCAGCCAACCGGGACAGGGATCCGGGGAGCTGTTTTTT.

The chain couples TRBV5-5 to TRBJ2-2, with TRBD1 matching over 7 bases. Per germline, CDR1 SGHKS and CDR2 YYEKEE (reference sequence). CDR3 size: 16 residues. J was trimmed by 3 bases and V by 0 bases; bases with no gene match: 5. For the CDR3, the DNA is TGTGCCAGCAGCTTGGCCCCGGGACAGTACACCGGGGAGCTGTTTTTT. Translated: CASSLAPGQYTGELFF.

The chain is built from TRBV9 and TRBJ1-2; 9 bases agree with TRBD1. V lost 0 bases and J lost 8; bases outside the gene matches: 11. CDR3 size: 16 residues. Germline V lookup: CDR1 SGDLS, CDR2 YYNGEE. The CDR3 is CASSVATGGLPLGYTF. CDR3 DNA sequence: TGTGCCAGCAGCGTAGCAACAGGGGGCCTCCCCCTAGGCTACACCTTC.

V gene TRBV28 combines with J gene TRBJ2-3; D gene ambiguous. The CDR3 has 13 residues. Germline-derived CDR1 and CDR2 are MDHEN and SYDVKM. V was trimmed by 4 bases and J by 4 bases, leaving 9 bases between them. CDR3 in DNA: TGTGCCAGCAGTTCCCCTGCGCCAGATACGCAGTATTTT. This encodes CASSSPAPDTQYF. The full variable domain, with the rest looked up from reference TRBV28 and TRBJ2-3, is DVKVTQSSRYLVKRTGEKVFLECVQDMDHENMFWYRQDPGLGLRLIYFSYDVKMKEKGDIPEGYSVSREKKERFSLILESASTNQTSMYLCASSSPAPDTQYFGPGTRLTVL.

V and J are TRBV19 and TRBJ1-2; D ambiguous. The CDR3 covers 11 residues. V lost 4 bases, J lost 8 bases, and 8 bases lay in between. Germline values: CDR1 LNHDA, CDR2 SQIVND (reference sequence). The CDR3 sequence: CASSKEVGYTF. The CDR3 bases are TGTGCCAGTAGTAAGGAGGTCGGCTACACCTTC. Full variable domain (remainder filled in from reference TRBV19 and TRBJ1-2): DGGITQSPKYLFRKEGQNVTLSCEQNLNHDAMYWYRQDPGQGLRLIYYSQIVNDFQKGDIAEGYSVSREKKESFPLTVTSAQKNPTAFYLCASSKEVGYTFGSGTRLTVV.

This chain links TRBV4-3 with TRBJ1-4, with 9 bases that match TRBD1. The CDR3 covers 18 residues. Trimming cost V 0 bases and J 8 bases; bases outside gene matches: 13. From germline, CDR1 is LGHNA and CDR2 YSLEER. In DNA, the CDR3 is TGCGCCAGCAGCCAAGATCTCATGGGACAGGGCATCAGCGAAAAACTGTTTTTT. This encodes CASSQDLMGQGISEKLFF.

The J gene is TRBJ1-2, the V gene TRBV6-5, with 10 bases that match TRBD1. This CDR3 has 14 amino acids. Per the germline V gene, CDR1 is MNHEY and CDR2 is SVGAGI. J lost 4 bases, V lost 6 bases, and 5 bases had no gene match. CDR3 in amino acids: CASRGDRGGYGYTF. CDR3 bases: TGTGCCAGCAGGGGGGACAGGGGTGGCTATGGCTACACCTTC.

The CDR3 is CASSPGVQGAQGYTF. The CDR3, as DNA: TGCGCCAGCAGCCCGGGAGTACAGGGGGCGCAAGGCTACACCTTC. The genes are TRBV5-1 and TRBJ1-2; TRBD1 aligns across 9 bases. This CDR3 contains 15 residues. CDR1 and CDR2 from the germline V gene are SGHRS and YFSETQ. V shed 4 bases and J 8 bases; nucleotides not matched to a gene: 12.

The V gene is TRBV9, the J gene TRBJ2-7, with TRBD2 matching 9 bases. The junction had 8 bases not matched to a gene; V was cut back by 3 bases and J by 7 bases. The CDR3 has 14 residues. CDR1 is SGDLS, CDR2 YYNGEE, per germline. CDR3 loop: CASSGGLAGREQYF. Written as DNA, the CDR3 is TGTGCCAGCAGCGGGGGACTAGCCGGGAGGGAGCAGTACTTC. The full variable domain, completed using reference TRBV9 and TRBJ2-7, is DSGVTQTPKHLITATGQRVTLRCSPRSGDLSVYWYQQSLDQGLQFLIQYYNGEERAKGNILERFSAQQFPDLHSELNLSSLELGDSALYFCASSGGLAGREQYFGPGTRLTVT.

This sequence joins TRBV5-6 and TRBJ2-7; D possibly corresponds to TRBD1 (5 bases). CDR3 length: 12 residues. V was clipped by 1 base and J by 4 bases, with 6 bases between them. The germline CDR1 and CDR2 sequences are SGHDT and YYEEEE. The CDR3 DNA reads as TGTGCCAGCAGCTTGCCAGGGTACGAGCAGTACTTC. This codes for CASSLPGYEQYF.

The chain recombines TRBV2 with TRBJ1-2, with TRBD1 identical over 8 bases. The CDR3 has 17 residues. Germline V gives CDR1 SNHLY, CDR2 FYNNEI. Trimming removed 7 bases from V and 1 base from J; junction bases left unmatched: 14. CDR3 protein: CASTNPGQDLVNYGYTF. The CDR3 DNA is TGTGCCAGCACCAACCCGGGACAGGACCTCGTTAACTATGGCTACACCTTC. Full variable domain (rest looked up from reference TRBV2 and TRBJ1-2): EPEVTQTPSHQVTQMGQEVILRCVPISNHLYFYWYRQILGQKVEFLVSFYNNEISEKSEIFDDQFSVERPDGSNFTLKIRSTKLEDSAMYFCASTNPGQDLVNYGYTFGSGTRLTVV.